These 9 T cell receptor beta chains were all obtained from the same sample, sequenced in a study of CD8+ T cells in alopecia areata. Treatment of the sample: oral pan-JAK inhibitor, 5-10 mg twice daily. The sequencing template was cDNA reverse transcribed from extracted RNA. The method was immunoSEQ multiplex PCR; TCRdb's version includes in-frame clones alone and lacks a portion of them. The sample has some 190,000 clones, 60% seen once. Sequenced here: CD4+ T cells sorted from blood, sampled at week 24, from a patient treated with tofacitinib. The receptors come from a human donor with alopecia areata.

This clone has just a few counts. The genes are TRBV29-1 and TRBJ2-5; perhaps D is TRBD1 or TRBD2 (5 bases each). The CDR3 contains 14 residues. V was shortened by 5 bases and J by 4 bases, with 17 bases between the two germline ends. Per germline, CDR1 SQVTM and CDR2 ANQGSEA. CDR3 DNA: TGCAGCGTTTTAGGGGACCTGGTGACAGAGACCCAGTACTTC. Translated, it gives CSVLGDLVTETQYF.

The chain is built from TRBV10-3 and TRBJ2-2; the D gene is possibly TRBD2 (5 bases). V was shortened by 3 bases and J by 4 bases, with 12 bases between the two germline ends. The CDR3 contains 15 residues. Per germline, CDR1 ENHRY and CDR2 SYGVKD. The CDR3 sequence is CAISDKLVSTGELFF. CDR3 in DNA: TGTGCCATCAGTGATAAACTAGTCTCCACCGGGGAGCTGTTTTTT.

This clone was seen more than once but under ten times. The chain joins TRBV2 to TRBJ2-7, with 11 bases that match TRBD1. V lost 9 bases and J lost 3; bases outside the gene matches: 4. Germline CDR1 SNHLY, CDR2 FYNNEI. CDR3 length: 13 amino acids. CDR3 amino acids: CASRDRGDYEQYF. The DNA of the CDR3 is TGTGCCAGTAGGGACAGGGGGGACTACGAGCAGTACTTC.

This clone was found a few times. The chain carries TRBV4-3 and TRBJ2-1, with D perhaps matching TRBD2 (5 bases). Germline V gene data show CDR1 as LGHNA and CDR2 as YSLEER. The CDR3 runs to 13 residues. V lost 4 bases and J 5 bases, leaving 9 bases between the germline ends. This CDR3 is CASSRELNNEQFF. Here the CDR3 DNA reads TGCGCCAGCAGCCGGGAGTTGAACAATGAGCAGTTCTTC.

The rearrangement joins TRBV29-1 to TRBJ2-1; weak D call: TRBD2 (7 bases). This CDR3 is 12 amino acids long. V lost 6 bases to trimming and J lost 4 bases, with 10 bases between them. Germline V gene data show CDR1 as SQVTM and CDR2 as ANQGSEA. The CDR3 loop is CSVGGHYNEQFF. The CDR3 DNA reads TGCAGCGTGGGGGGGCATTACAATGAGCAGTTCTTC.

A single count supports this clone. V and J are TRBV7-2 and TRBJ1-1; D is unresolved. The CDR3 sequence is 15 residues long. V lost 2 bases and J 2 bases, leaving 12 bases between the germline ends. CDR1 SGHTA and CDR2 FQGNSA come from the germline V gene. The CDR3 bases are TGTGCCAGCAGCTTAAACGGGCAGATTAACACTGAAGCTTTCTTT. The encoded protein is CASSLNGQINTEAFF.

The chain employs TRBV7-2 and TRBJ1-1; D remains unclear. The CDR3 is 13 residues long. Per germline, CDR1 SGHTA and CDR2 FQGNSA. The ends were cut back, 1 base at V and 2 bases at J, with 5 bases in the middle. The CDR3 nucleotides are TGTGCCAGCAGCTTAGAGTATAACACTGAAGCTTTCTTT. This encodes CASSLEYNTEAFF. The entire variable domain, with the rest obtained from reference TRBV7-2 and TRBJ1-1, is as follows: GAGVSQSPSNKVTEKGKDVELRCDPISGHTALYWYRQSLGQGLEFLIYFQGNSAPDKSGLPSDRFSAERTGGSVSTLTIQRTQQEDSAVYLCASSLEYNTEAFFGQGTRLTVV.

The sample holds a few counts of this clone. The V and J genes are TRBV27 and TRBJ2-7; D uncertain. The germline V and J ends were trimmed by 5 bases and 1 base, with 21 bases remaining between them. This CDR3 comprises 17 residues. The germline V gene has CDR1 MNHEY and CDR2 SMNVEV (reference sequence). The CDR3 DNA is TGTGCCAGCAGTCCTTACCCAGGATCATACCCTTCCTACGAGCAGTACTTC. It specifies CASSPYPGSYPSYEQYF.

The rearrangement uses TRBV6-5 and TRBJ1-2; no clear D gene. The CDR3 has 15 residues. V lost 10 bases and J lost 2, with 20 bases in between. Germline CDR1 is MNHEY and CDR2 is SVGAGI. In DNA form, the CDR3 reads TGTGCCACAGCTACCGGACTGGGATCAAACTATGGCTACACCTTC. It yields the protein CATATGLGSNYGYTF.